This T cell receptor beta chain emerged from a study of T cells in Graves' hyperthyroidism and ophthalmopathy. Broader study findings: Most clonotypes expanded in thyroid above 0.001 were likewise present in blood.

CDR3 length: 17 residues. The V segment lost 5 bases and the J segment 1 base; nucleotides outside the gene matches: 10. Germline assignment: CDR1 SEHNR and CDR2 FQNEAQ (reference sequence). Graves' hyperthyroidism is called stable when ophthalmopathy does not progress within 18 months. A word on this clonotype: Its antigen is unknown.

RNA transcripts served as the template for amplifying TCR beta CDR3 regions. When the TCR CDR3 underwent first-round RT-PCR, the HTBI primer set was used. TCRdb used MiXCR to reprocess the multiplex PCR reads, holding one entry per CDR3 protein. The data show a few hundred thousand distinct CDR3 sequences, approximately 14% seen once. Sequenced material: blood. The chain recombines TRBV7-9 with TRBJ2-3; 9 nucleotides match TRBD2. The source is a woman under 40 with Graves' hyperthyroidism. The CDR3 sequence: CASSPLTAGGGTDTQYF. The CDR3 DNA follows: TGTGCCAGCAGCCCTCTTACGGCGGGAGGGGGCACAGATACGCAGTATTTT.